Below are 9 T cell receptor beta chains sequenced from a single sample in a study of blood T cell repertoires in COVID-19. TCRdb's table, derived via immunoSEQ multiplex PCR, lists solely in-frame clones and lacks some. The profile shows nearly 95,000 clones, more than 75% of them singletons. The specimen was peripheral blood. The receptor source for this set is a human donor with acute or convalescent COVID-19. The donor label of this sample is uncertain.

The rearrangement links TRBV5-4 to TRBJ2-5, with 12 bases that match TRBD2. This CDR3 is 15 amino acids long. V was clipped by 4 bases and J by 4 bases; unmatched bases: 5. Germline assignment: CDR1 SGHNT and CDR2 YYREEE (reference sequence). CDR3 protein: CASSASGGARETQYF. CDR3 in DNA: TGTGCCAGCAGCGCTAGCGGGGGGGCCCGAGAGACCCAGTACTTC.

The chain combines TRBV20-1 with TRBJ2-2, with 8 bases matching TRBD2. The V segment lost 3 bases and the J segment 5 bases; nucleotides outside the gene matches: 8. Germline V CDR1 and CDR2: DFQATT, SNEGSKA (reference sequence). CDR3 length equals 15 residues. The CDR3 region has the DNA TGCAGTGCTAGTCCGGCGGGGGGAAGGACCGGGGAGCTGTTTTTT. Translated: CSASPAGGRTGELFF.

V and J are TRBV3-1 (or the pseudogene TRBV3-2) and TRBJ2-1; a weak D match, TRBD1 (5 bases). The CDR3 loop spans 12 amino acids. Trimming cost V 3 bases and J 10 bases, with 10 bases left between them. The germline CDR1 and CDR2 sequences are LGHDT and YNNKEL (reference sequence). CDR3 region: CASSQSAGEQFF. CDR3 nucleotides: TGTGCCAGCAGCCAGTCGGCAGGGGAGCAGTTCTTC.

This chain connects TRBV19 to TRBJ2-2; 7 bases agree with TRBD2. V shed 4 bases and J 4 bases; nucleotides not matched to a gene: 6. CDR1 is LNHDA and CDR2 is SQIVND in the germline V gene (reference sequence). The CDR3 covers 15 residues. This CDR3 is CASSRGEGPTGELFF. The DNA of the CDR3 is TGTGCCAGTAGTAGAGGGGAGGGCCCCACCGGGGAGCTGTTTTTT. Based on the CDR3 plus reference TRBV19 and TRBJ2-2, the full variable domain is DGGITQSPKYLFRKEGQNVTLSCEQNLNHDAMYWYRQDPGQGLRLIYYSQIVNDFQKGDIAEGYSVSREKKESFPLTVTSAQKNPTAFYLCASSRGEGPTGELFFGEGSRLTVL.

The rearrangement links TRBV24-1 to TRBJ2-6; 7 bases are a match to TRBD1. Germline V gives CDR1 KGHDR, CDR2 SFDVKD. The ends lost 3 bases at V and 4 bases at J; junction bases unmatched: 5. This CDR3 has 16 amino acids. The CDR3 reads CATSDLDRAGANVLTF. The CDR3 region has the DNA TGTGCCACCAGTGATCTCGACAGGGCCGGGGCCAACGTCCTGACTTTC.

The V gene is TRBV15, the J gene TRBJ1-5; TRBD1 matches 7 bases. This CDR3 spans 18 amino acids. Losses at the gene ends were 1 base for V and 2 bases for J; bases not matched to a gene: 11. Germline assignment: CDR1 LNHNV and CDR2 YYDKDF (reference sequence). The CDR3 sequence is CATSRAGTALSRNQPQHF. In DNA, the CDR3 is TGTGCCACCAGCAGAGCCGGGACAGCCCTATCCCGCAATCAGCCCCAGCATTTT.

The rearrangement uses TRBV23-1 and TRBJ2-3, with D possibly TRBD2 on 6 matching bases. TRBV23-1 falls under the ORF class, with uncertain function. The CDR3 has 15 amino acids. Trimming pared 4 bases from V and 0 bases from J, leaving 11 bases between. CDR3 residues: CASSLPGTSTDTQYF. The DNA for the CDR3 is TGCGCCAGCAGTCTCCCGGGGACTAGCACAGATACGCAGTATTTT.

The chain combines TRBV10-3 with TRBJ2-5; 8 nucleotides match TRBD1. CDR3 size: 14 residues. The V segment lost 2 bases and the J segment 3 bases; nucleotides outside the gene matches: 2. CDR1 ENHRY and CDR2 SYGVKD come from the germline V gene. CDR3 DNA: TGTGCCATCAGTGAGGGGACAGGTGAAGAGACCCAGTACTTC. Residues: CAISEGTGEETQYF.

The chain links TRBV18 to TRBJ1-4, with 9 bases fitting TRBD1. The CDR3 covers 17 residues. Germline CDR1 is KGHSH and CDR2 is LQKENI. The trim removed 0 bases at V and 2 bases at J, leaving 4 bases unmatched. In nucleotides, the CDR3 is TGTGCCAGCTCACCACCGAAGGGACAGGGCACTAATGAAAAACTGTTTTTT. This encodes CASSPPKGQGTNEKLFF.